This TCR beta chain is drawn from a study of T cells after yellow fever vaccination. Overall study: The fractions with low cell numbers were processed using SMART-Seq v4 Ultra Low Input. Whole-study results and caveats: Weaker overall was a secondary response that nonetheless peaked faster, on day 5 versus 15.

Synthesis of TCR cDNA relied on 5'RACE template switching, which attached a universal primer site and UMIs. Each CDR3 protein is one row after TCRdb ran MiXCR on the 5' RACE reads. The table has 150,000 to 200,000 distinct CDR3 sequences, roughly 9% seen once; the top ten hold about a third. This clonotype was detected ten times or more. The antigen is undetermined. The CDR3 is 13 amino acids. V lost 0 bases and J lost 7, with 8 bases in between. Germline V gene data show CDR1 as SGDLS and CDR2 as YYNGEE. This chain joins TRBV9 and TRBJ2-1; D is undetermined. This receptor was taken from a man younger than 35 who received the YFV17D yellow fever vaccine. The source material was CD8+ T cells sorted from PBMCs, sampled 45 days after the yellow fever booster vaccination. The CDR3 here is CASSVVERNEQFF. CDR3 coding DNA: TGTGCCAGCAGCGTAGTGGAAAGAAATGAGCAGTTCTTC.